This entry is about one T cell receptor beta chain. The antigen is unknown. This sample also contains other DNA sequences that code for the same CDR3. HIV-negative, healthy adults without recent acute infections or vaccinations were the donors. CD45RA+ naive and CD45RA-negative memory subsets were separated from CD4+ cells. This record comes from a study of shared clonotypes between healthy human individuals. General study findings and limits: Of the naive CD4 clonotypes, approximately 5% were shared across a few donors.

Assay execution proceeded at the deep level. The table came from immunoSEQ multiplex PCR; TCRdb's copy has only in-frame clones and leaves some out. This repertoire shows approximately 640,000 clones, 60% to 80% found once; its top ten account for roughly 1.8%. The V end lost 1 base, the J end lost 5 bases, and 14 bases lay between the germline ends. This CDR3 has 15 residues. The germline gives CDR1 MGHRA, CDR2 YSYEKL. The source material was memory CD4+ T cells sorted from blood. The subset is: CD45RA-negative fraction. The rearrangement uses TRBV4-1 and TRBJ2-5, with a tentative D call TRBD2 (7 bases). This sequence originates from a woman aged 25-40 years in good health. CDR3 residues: CASSQGPGGEETQYF. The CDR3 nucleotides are TGCGCCAGCAGCCAAGGCCCGGGGGGCGAGGAGACCCAGTACTTC.